Here is one T cell receptor beta chain with its context. This sample is part of a study of blood T cell repertoires in COVID-19. Method: immunoSEQ multiplex PCR; TCRdb's copy keeps in-frame clones and lacks some. The sample includes about 70,000 clones, 75% to 90% of them seen just once. CDR3 size: 13 residues. The V end was cut by 6 bases, the J end by 0 bases, with 6 bases between. The V gene's germline CDR1 is MDHEN and CDR2 SYDVKM. The V gene is TRBV28, the J gene TRBJ1-3, with D hard to call. This TCR was sampled from a man between 65 and 85 years old who had recovered from COVID-19. The sequencing input was peripheral blood. Here the CDR3 DNA reads TGTGCCAGCAGATCTTACTCTGGAAACACCATATATTTT. Translation: CASRSYSGNTIYF.